Sequencing of this TCR beta chain was carried out in a study of blood T cell repertoires in COVID-19. The germline V gene encodes CDR1 MNHEY and CDR2 SVGEGT. Losses at the gene ends were 10 bases for V and 4 bases for J; bases not matched to a gene: 9. The CDR3 has 14 amino acids. The data were produced by immunoSEQ multiplex PCR, yet TCRdb's version contains in-frame clones alone and is incomplete. The sample consists of more than 150,000 clones, about 86% of them appearing once. Input material: peripheral blood. This chain uses TRBV6-2 or TRBV6-3 with TRBJ2-7; 11 positions match TRBD2. This TCR was sampled from a man aged 45-65 years with active or convalescent COVID-19. This chain's CDR3 is CATNPGLAVYEQYF. CDR3 DNA sequence: TGTGCCACCAACCCGGGACTAGCGGTTTACGAGCAGTACTTC.